The clone carrying this T cell receptor beta chain turned up a few times. Its cognate antigen is unknown. TCRdb recomputed calls from the 5' RACE reads with MiXCR, one row per CDR3 protein. The table has about 270,000 distinct CDR3 sequences, 16% seen once. This CDR3 has 14 residues. V gave up 3 bases and J gave up 4 bases, with 12 bases separating them. Germline lookup yields CDR1 SGHTA and CDR2 FQGNSA. The data are from a study of T-cell memory formation after mild COVID-19. About the study: TCR clusters were mostly donor specific. Whole-study results and caveats: Those CD4+ clones that contracted were mainly in CM and EM (CD8+ ones in EMRA). Second-wave clones with a day 37 peak had unconfirmed SARS-CoV-2 specificity. Memory sampled before infection contained some responding clones, suggesting cross-reactive memory joined.

The sample taken for sequencing was PBMCs or a T cell subset sorted from them (not recorded which). The J gene is TRBJ1-1, the V gene TRBV7-2; a possible D gene is TRBD1 (5 bases). The TCR sequence derives from a man younger than 30 who had mild COVID-19 (a few samples of this study predate the infection). Cell type and time point are not known. The CDR3 protein is CASSFSRAATEAFF. CDR3 nucleotides: TGTGCCAGCAGCTTTTCCAGGGCGGCCACTGAAGCTTTCTTT.